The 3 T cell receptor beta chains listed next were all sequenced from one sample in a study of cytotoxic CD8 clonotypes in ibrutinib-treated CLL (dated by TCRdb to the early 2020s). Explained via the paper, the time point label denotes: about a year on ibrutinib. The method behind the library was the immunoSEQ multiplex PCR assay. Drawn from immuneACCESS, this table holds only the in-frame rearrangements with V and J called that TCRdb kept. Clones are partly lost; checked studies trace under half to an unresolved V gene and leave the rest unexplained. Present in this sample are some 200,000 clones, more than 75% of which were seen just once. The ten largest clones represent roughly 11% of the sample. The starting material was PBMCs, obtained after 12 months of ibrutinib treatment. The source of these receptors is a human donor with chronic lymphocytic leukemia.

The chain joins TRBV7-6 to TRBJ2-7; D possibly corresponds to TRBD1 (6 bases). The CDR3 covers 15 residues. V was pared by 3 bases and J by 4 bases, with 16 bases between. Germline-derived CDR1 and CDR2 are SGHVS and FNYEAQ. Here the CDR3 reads CASSFGTTGFYEQYF. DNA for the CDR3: TGTGCCAGCAGCTTCGGGACGACAGGTTTTTACGAGCAGTACTTC. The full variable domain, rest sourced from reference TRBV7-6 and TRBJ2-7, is GAGVSQSPRYKVTKRGQDVALRCDPISGHVSLYWYRQALGQGPEFLTYFNYEAQQDKSGLPNDRFSAERPEGSISTLTIQRTEQRDSAMYRCASSFGTTGFYEQYFGPGTRLTVT.

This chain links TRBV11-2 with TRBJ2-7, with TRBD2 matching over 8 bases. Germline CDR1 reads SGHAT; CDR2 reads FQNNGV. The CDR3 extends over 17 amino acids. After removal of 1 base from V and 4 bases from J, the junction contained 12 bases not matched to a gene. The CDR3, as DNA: TGTGCCAGCAGCTTAGGTTGGCGGGAGGCCGCAGGTTACGAGCAGTACTTC. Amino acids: CASSLGWREAAGYEQYF.

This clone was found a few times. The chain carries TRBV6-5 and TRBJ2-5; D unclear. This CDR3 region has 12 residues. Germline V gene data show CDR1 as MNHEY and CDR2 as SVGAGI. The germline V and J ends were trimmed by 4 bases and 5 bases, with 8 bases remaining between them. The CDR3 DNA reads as TGTGCCAGCAGTTTCGATGGGGAGACCCAGTACTTC. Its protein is CASSFDGETQYF.